The present T cell receptor (beta chain) was sequenced within a study of blood T cell repertoires in COVID-19. Clones were read by immunoSEQ multiplex PCR, and TCRdb kept only the in-frame ones, dropping some. The sample carries tens of thousands of clones, roughly 89% recorded once. CDR1 and CDR2 (germline): SGHRS, YFSETQ. This CDR3 comprises 14 residues. V lost 4 bases, J lost 7 bases, and 8 bases stayed unmatched. The sequence came from a woman older than 75 with acute or convalescent COVID-19. Sequenced: peripheral blood. J is TRBJ1-2 and V is TRBV5-1; TRBD1 matches 9 bases. The CDR3 DNA is TGCGCCAGCAGCGCCTCGGGACAGGGAGGTGGCTACACCTTC. Translation: CASSASGQGGGYTF. Full variable domain (missing parts from reference TRBV5-1 and TRBJ1-2): KAGVTQTPRYLIKTRGQQVTLSCSPISGHRSVSWYQQTPGQGLQFLFEYFSETQRNKGNFPGRFSGRQFSNSRSEMNVSTLELGDSALYLCASSASGQGGGYTFGSGTRLTVV.